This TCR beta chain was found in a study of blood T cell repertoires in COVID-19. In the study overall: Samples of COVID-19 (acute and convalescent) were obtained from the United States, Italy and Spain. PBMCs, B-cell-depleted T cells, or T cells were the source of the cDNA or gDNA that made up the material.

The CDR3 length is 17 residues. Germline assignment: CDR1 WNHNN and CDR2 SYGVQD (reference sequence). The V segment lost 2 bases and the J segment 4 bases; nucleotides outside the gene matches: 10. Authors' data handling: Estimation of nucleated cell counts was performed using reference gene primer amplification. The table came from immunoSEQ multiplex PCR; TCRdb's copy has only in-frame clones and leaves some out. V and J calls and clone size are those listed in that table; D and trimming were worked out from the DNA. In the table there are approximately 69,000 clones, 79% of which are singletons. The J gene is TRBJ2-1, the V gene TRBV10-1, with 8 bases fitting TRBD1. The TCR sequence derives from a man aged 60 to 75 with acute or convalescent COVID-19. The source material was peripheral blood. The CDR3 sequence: CASSETGQGPFYNEQFF. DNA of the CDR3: TGCGCCAGCAGTGAGACCGGACAGGGCCCCTTTTACAATGAGCAGTTCTTC.